Following are 3 T cell receptor beta chains from one sample sequenced in a study of blood T cell repertoires in COVID-19. Method: immunoSEQ multiplex PCR; TCRdb's copy keeps in-frame clones and lacks some. This sample has 150,000 to 200,000 clones, with about 85% found just once. Sequencing used peripheral blood. These receptors originate from a man aged 65-85 years who had recovered from COVID-19.

The V and J genes are TRBV2 and TRBJ2-3; TRBD2 aligns across 8 bases. Trimming removed 7 bases from V and 2 bases from J; junction bases left unmatched: 5. CDR3 size: 14 residues. Germline V gene lookup returns CDR1 SNHLY and CDR2 FYNNEI. CDR3 DNA sequence: TGTGCCAGCAACCCGGGACTAGACACAGATACGCAGTATTTT. Translated: CASNPGLDTDTQYF.

The V call is TRBV7-9, the J call TRBJ1-5; D possibly corresponds to TRBD1 (5 bases). Trimming left V 5 bases short and J 0 bases short, with 8 bases between. The CDR3 sequence is 14 residues long. CDR1 is SEHNR, CDR2 FQNEAQ, per germline (reference sequence). The CDR3 nucleotides are TGTGCCAGCAGCCCGGACACTAGCAATCAGCCCCAGCATTTT. The encoded protein is CASSPDTSNQPQHF.

The V gene is TRBV9, the J gene TRBJ2-3; 7 bases line up with TRBD2. Germline values: CDR1 SGDLS, CDR2 YYNGEE. The CDR3 has 15 residues. The ends lost 1 base at V and 4 bases at J; junction bases unmatched: 6. The CDR3 sequence is CASSVFTSVSDTQYF. The CDR3 nucleotides read TGTGCCAGCAGCGTATTTACTAGCGTCTCAGATACGCAGTATTTT.